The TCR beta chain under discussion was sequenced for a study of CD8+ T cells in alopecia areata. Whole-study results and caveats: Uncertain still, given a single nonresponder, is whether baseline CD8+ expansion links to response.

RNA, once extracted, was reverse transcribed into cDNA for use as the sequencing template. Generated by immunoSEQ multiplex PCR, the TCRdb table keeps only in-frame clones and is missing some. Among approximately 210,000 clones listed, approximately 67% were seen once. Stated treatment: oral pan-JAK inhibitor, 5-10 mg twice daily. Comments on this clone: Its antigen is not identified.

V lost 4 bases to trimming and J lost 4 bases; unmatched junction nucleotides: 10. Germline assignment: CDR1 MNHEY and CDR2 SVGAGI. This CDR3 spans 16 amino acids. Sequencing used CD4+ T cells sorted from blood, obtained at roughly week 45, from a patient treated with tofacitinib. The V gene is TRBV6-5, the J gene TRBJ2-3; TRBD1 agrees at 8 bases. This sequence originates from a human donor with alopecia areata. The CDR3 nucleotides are TGTGCCAGCAGTTTCCCTTCGGGGACAGGACCAGATACGCAGTATTTT. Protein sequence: CASSFPSGTGPDTQYF.